This T cell receptor beta chain was sequenced in a study of T-cell reconstitution after alpha-beta-depleted transplantation in children. Study-wide results and caveats: After transplant, at about two months, alpha-beta T cells were reportedly derived from several hundred expanded graft clones. After transplant, high TCRbeta diversity at day 60 in some patients arose from surviving recipient T cells and thymic progenitors. Once a year had passed after transplant, T-cell counts and diversity came mostly from newly produced T cells.

TCRbeta library preparation incorporated unique molecular identifiers. TCRdb used MiXCR to reprocess the PCR reads, holding one entry per CDR3 protein. Of some 600,000 distinct CDR3 sequences listed, 10% to 15% are singletons. Concerning this clonotype: Its antigen is as yet unknown.

The V end lost 5 bases, the J end lost 4 bases, and 14 bases lay between the germline ends. CDR1 is SGHTA, CDR2 FQGTGA, per germline. This CDR3 is 15 amino acids long. The clonotype was recovered from a male patient between 5 and 17 years old who had a stem cell transplant for acute myeloid leukemia, so the T cells may come from the graft donor. V and J are TRBV7-3 and TRBJ2-2; no definite D call. Sequencing was performed on PBMCs, mostly from graft donor cells, taken 360 days after TCRalphabeta/CD19-depleted stem cell transplant. The CDR3 loop reads CASSLSPRSTGELFF. The DNA of the CDR3 is TGTGCCAGCAGCCTTTCCCCACGCAGCACCGGGGAGCTGTTTTTT.